The T cell receptor (beta chain) under discussion was sequenced for a study of blood T cells in healthy people across ages. Findings and caveats of the study: Per million T cells, TCR beta diversity dropped roughly linearly as age increased. Correlation between TCR beta diversity and naive T cell percentage was strong.

Comments on this clonotype: Its antigen is not known.

Germline-derived CDR1 and CDR2 are SGHTA and FQGNSA. This CDR3 comprises 16 residues. Unmatched junction bases numbered 9, after V lost 2 bases and J lost 10 bases. The use of a sample-barcoded 5' primer and a J-beta primer mix characterized a second PCR of roughly 6 to 11 cycles. Sequencing of every sample gave 2.5 million or more CDR3-containing paired-end reads. TCRdb re-called the 5' RACE reads through MiXCR, storing one row per CDR3 protein. The sample includes more than 800,000 distinct CDR3 sequences, under 30% of them seen just once. There were healthy Caucasian individuals from Russia, aged about 6 to 90, serving as donors.

The sequencing input was blood. This chain links TRBV7-2 with TRBJ1-6; 9 nucleotides match TRBD1. This clonotype was obtained from an elderly woman in good health. The CDR3 nucleotides are TGTGCCAGCAGCTTAACCCTACAGGGGGCGGGCTCACCCCTCCACTTT. Translation gives CASSLTLQGAGSPLHF.